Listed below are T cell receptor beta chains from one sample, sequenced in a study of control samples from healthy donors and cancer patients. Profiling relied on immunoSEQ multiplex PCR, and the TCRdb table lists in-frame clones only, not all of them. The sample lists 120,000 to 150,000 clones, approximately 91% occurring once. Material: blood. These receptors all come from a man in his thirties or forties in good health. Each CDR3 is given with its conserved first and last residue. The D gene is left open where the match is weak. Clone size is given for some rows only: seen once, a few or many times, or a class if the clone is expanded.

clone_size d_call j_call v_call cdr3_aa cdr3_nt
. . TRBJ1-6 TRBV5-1 CASSLAGQENSPLHF TGCGCCAGCAGCTTGGCGGGGCAGGAAAATTCACCCCTCCACTTT
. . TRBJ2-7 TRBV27 CASSFQGGEQYF TGTGCCAGCAGTTTTCAGGGGGGCGAGCAGTACTTC
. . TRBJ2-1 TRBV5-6 CASSTSRNEQFF TGTGCCAGCAGTACCAGTCGGAATGAGCAGTTCTTC
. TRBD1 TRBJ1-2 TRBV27 CASSRQETTGGYGYTF TGTGCCAGCAGTCGACAGGAGACTACAGGGGGCTATGGCTACACCTTC
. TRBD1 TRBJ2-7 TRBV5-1 CASSMGQGYEQYF TGCGCCAGCAGCATGGGACAGGGATACGAGCAGTACTTC
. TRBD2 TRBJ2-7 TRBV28 CASSYPGTSGYEQYF TGTGCCAGCAGTTACCCCGGGACTAGCGGCTACGAGCAGTACTTC
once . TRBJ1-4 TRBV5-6 CASSLFVEGRRSNNEKLFF TGTGCCAGCAGCTTGTTCGTTGAAGGGCGAAGGTCCAATAATGAAAAACTGTTTTTT
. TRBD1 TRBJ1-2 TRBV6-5 CASSYPGTGPYGYTF TGTGCCAGCAGTTACCCCGGGACAGGGCCCTATGGCTACACCTTC
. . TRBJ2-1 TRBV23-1 CASSPPLTEQFF TGCGCCAGCAGTCCCCCCCTGACAGAGCAGTTCTTC
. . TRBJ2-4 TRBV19 CASSIPGWAKNIQYF TGTGCCAGTAGTATCCCGGGGTGGGCCAAAAACATTCAGTACTTC
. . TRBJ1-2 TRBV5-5 CASSLTPNYGYTF TGTGCCAGCAGCTTGACACCGAACTATGGCTACACCTTC
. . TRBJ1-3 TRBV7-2 CASSKGRVLGNTIYF TGTGCCAGCAGCAAAGGGCGGGTATTAGGAAACACCATATATTTT
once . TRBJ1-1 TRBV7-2 CASSLATEAFF TGTGCCAGCAGCTTAGCAACTGAAGCTTTCTTT
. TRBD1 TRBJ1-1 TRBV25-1 CASTRSKTGSEAFF TGTGCCAGCACCCGAAGCAAGACAGGGTCTGAAGCTTTCTTT
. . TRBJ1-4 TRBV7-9 CASSLSPADEKLFF TGTGCCAGCAGCTTAAGCCCCGCGGATGAAAAACTGTTTTTT
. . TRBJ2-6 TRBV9 CASSVEGVGVSGANVLTF TGTGCCAGCAGCGTAGAAGGGGTTGGGGTATCTGGGGCCAACGTCCTGACTTTC
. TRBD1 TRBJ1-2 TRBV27 CASSKLGGWGYTF TGTGCCAGCAGTAAATTAGGGGGCTGGGGCTACACCTTC
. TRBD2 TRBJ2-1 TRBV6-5 CASSYSGGYEQFF TGTGCCAGCAGTTACTCGGGAGGGTATGAGCAGTTCTTC
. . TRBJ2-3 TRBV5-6 CASSKGTSSTDTQYF TGTGCCAGCAGCAAGGGGACTTCTAGCACAGATACGCAGTATTTT
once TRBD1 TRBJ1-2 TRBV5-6 CASSDRGHGYTF TGTGCCAGCAGCGACAGGGGGCATGGCTACACCTTC
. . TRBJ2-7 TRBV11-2 CASSPASRGPSYEQYF TGTGCCAGCAGCCCAGCCTCCCGGGGACCCTCCTACGAGCAGTACTTC
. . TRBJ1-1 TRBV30 CAWSPGRSTEAFF TGTGCCTGGAGTCCAGGACGAAGCACTGAAGCTTTCTTT
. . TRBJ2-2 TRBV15 CATRNRVDTGELFF TGTGCCACCCGAAACAGGGTTGACACCGGGGAGCTGTTTTTT
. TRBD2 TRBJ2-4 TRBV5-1 CASSKTSGDIAKNIQYF TGCGCCAGCAGCAAGACTAGCGGGGACATAGCCAAAAACATTCAGTACTTC
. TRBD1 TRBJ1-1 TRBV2 CASSGRTGRTEAFF TGTGCCAGCAGTGGCCGGACAGGGAGGACTGAAGCTTTCTTT
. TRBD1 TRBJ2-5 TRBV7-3 CASSPGQGARETQYF TGTGCCAGCAGCCCGGGACAGGGGGCGCGAGAGACCCAGTACTTC
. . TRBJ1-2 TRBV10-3 CAISDLNRDGYTF TGTGCCATCAGTGATCTTAACAGGGATGGCTACACCTTC
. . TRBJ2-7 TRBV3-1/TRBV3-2 CASSQITPYEQYF TGTGCCAGCAGCCAAATAACCCCCTACGAGCAGTACTTC
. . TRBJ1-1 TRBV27 CASSLSVGREAFF TGTGCCAGCAGTTTATCGGTGGGGCGGGAAGCTTTCTTT
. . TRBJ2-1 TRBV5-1 CASSLIVRDNEQFF TGCGCCAGCAGCTTAATAGTTCGGGACAATGAGCAGTTCTTC
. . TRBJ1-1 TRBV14 CASSQDDGLNTEAFF TGTGCCAGCAGCCAAGATGACGGCCTGAACACTGAAGCTTTCTTT
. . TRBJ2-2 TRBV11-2 CASSSETETGELFF TGTGCCAGCAGCTCTGAAACTGAGACCGGGGAGCTGTTTTTT
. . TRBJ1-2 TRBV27 CASSLDAGYRGYTF TGTGCCAGCAGTTTAGATGCGGGGTATCGTGGCTACACCTTC
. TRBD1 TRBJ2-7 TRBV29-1 CSVESFGTGALEQYF TGCAGCGTTGAGAGTTTCGGGACAGGGGCCCTCGAGCAGTACTTC
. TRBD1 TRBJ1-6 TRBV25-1 CASTPGQPNSPLHF TGTGCCAGCACCCCGGGACAGCCTAATTCACCCCTCCACTTT
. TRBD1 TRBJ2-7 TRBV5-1 CASSFNIGLRDRAYEQYF TGCGCCAGCAGCTTCAATATCGGTCTAAGGGACAGGGCCTACGAGCAGTACTTC
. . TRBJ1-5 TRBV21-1 CASNKGDSNQPQHF TGTGCCAGCAACAAAGGGGATAGCAATCAGCCCCAGCATTTT
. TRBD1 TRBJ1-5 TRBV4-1 CASSQEGQGGGNQPQHF TGCGCCAGCAGCCAAGAGGGACAGGGAGGTGGCAATCAGCCCCAGCATTTT
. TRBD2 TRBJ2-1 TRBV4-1 CASSPLLAGDGNEQFF TGCGCCAGCAGCCCCTTACTAGCGGGGGATGGGAATGAGCAGTTCTTC
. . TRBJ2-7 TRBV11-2 CASSLGPIYEQYF TGTGCCAGCAGCCTGGGACCGATCTACGAGCAGTACTTC
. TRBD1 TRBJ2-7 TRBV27 CASSLLGDSPNEQYF TGTGCCAGCAGTTTATTGGGGGACAGTCCTAACGAGCAGTACTTC
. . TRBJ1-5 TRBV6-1 CASSGKRGKSYSNQPQHF TGTGCCAGCAGTGGTAAAAGGGGAAAATCCTATAGCAATCAGCCCCAGCATTTT